This entry lists 3 T cell receptor beta chains sequenced from one sample in a study of identifying expanded T cells in peripheral blood. Libraries were prepared by immunoSEQ multiplex PCR; TCRdb keeps only in-frame clonotypes and omits some of them. The table records tens of thousands of clones, approximately 87% of them present only once. Sample: blood. The receptors come from a person between 18 and 75 years old in good health.

V is TRBV5-1 and J is TRBJ2-7; TRBD2 might be the D (5 bases). Germline V lookup: CDR1 SGHRS, CDR2 YFSETQ. The V and J ends lost 4 bases and 5 bases respectively, with 10 bases between them. This CDR3 spans 12 amino acids. The CDR3 coding sequence is TGCGCCAGCAGCCGAAAGGAGGACGAGCAGTACTTC. Protein sequence: CASSRKEDEQYF.

V and J are TRBV30 and TRBJ2-7, with TRBD2 matching over 14 bases. The CDR3 runs 14 residues. V lost 4 bases and J lost 7; bases outside the gene matches: 6. The germline CDR1 and CDR2 sequences are GTSNPN and SVGIG (reference sequence). CDR3 in DNA: TGTGCCTGGAACGGACTAGCGGGAGGATGGGAGCAGTACTTC. This codes for CAWNGLAGGWEQYF.

This rearrangement joins TRBV6-1 to TRBJ1-1, with unresolved D. V gave up 2 bases and J gave up 5 bases, with 12 bases separating them. CDR3 size: 14 residues. The germline V gene has CDR1 MNHNS and CDR2 SASEGT. In nucleotides, the CDR3 is TGTGCCAGCAGTGAATCCGACGAGGTAACTGAAGCTTTCTTT. It is translated as CASSESDEVTEAFF.